Each of the 15 T cell receptor beta chains below was sequenced from the same sample in a study of human thymus T cells. Libraries were prepared by immunoSEQ multiplex PCR; TCRdb keeps only in-frame clonotypes and omits some of them. The sample lists 40,000 to 45,000 clones; around 94% were seen once. Specimen: blood. The receptor source for this set is a boy less than two years old with a congenital heart defect but otherwise immunologically healthy.

The V and J genes are TRBV7-9 and TRBJ1-1; no firm D call. This CDR3 is built from 14 residues. With 4 bases removed from V and 10 bases from J, the gap between germline ends came to 19 bases. The germline V gene has CDR1 SEHNR and CDR2 FQNEAQ (reference sequence). CDR3 nucleotides: TGTGCCAGCAGCTCCCAATACCAAGGTTATGGAGCTTTCTTT. Protein: CASSSQYQGYGAFF.

V usage is TRBV28 and J usage is TRBJ1-3; 11 nucleotides align to TRBD1. The CDR3 is 15 residues long. Trimming at V came to 6 bases and at J to 7 bases, leaving 8 bases not matched to a gene. CDR1 is MDHEN and CDR2 is SYDVKM in the germline V gene. CDR3 region: CASRRTGTGGNTIYF. The CDR3 DNA is TGTGCCAGCAGACGTACCGGGACAGGGGGGAACACCATATATTTT.

This chain links TRBV7-2 with TRBJ2-3, with 10 bases identical to TRBD2. Trimming removed 3 bases from V and 2 bases from J; junction bases left unmatched: 5. This CDR3 is built from 16 residues. Germline V gene lookup returns CDR1 SGHTA and CDR2 FQGNSA. This CDR3 is CASSLAGTSVTDTQYF. As DNA, the CDR3 is TGTGCCAGCAGCTTGGCCGGGACTAGCGTCACAGATACGCAGTATTTT.

The rearrangement joins TRBV11-2 to TRBJ1-1; TRBD1 agrees at 9 bases. Germline V CDR1 and CDR2: SGHAT, FQNNGV. Losses at the gene ends were 1 base for V and 4 bases for J; bases not matched to a gene: 1. CDR3 length: 14 residues. CDR3 DNA: TGTGCCAGCAGCTTAGTGACAGGGGGCACTGAAGCTTTCTTT. Translated, it gives CASSLVTGGTEAFF.

The chain joins TRBV15 to TRBJ1-4; D possibly corresponds to TRBD1 (5 bases). In germline, CDR1 is LNHNV, CDR2 YYDKDF (reference sequence). V dropped 4 bases and J dropped 8 bases, with 17 bases sitting between them. The CDR3 extends over 15 amino acids. The CDR3 bases are TGTGCCACCAGCACCCAACCGGGACGGCAGGAAAAACTGTTTTTT. Translated, it gives CATSTQPGRQEKLFF.

This clone was counted once. This rearrangement joins TRBV30 to TRBJ2-1, with 8 bases fitting TRBD2. J lost 2 bases, V lost 4 bases, and 10 bases had no gene match. CDR1 is GTSNPN, CDR2 SVGIG, per germline (reference sequence). CDR3 length equals 16 residues. In DNA, the CDR3 is TGTGCCTGGAAATTGGGACGGGGGGGCCCCTACAATGAGCAGTTCTTC. This gives the protein CAWKLGRGGPYNEQFF.

J is TRBJ2-4 and V is TRBV25-1; tentatively, D is TRBD2 (5 bases). The CDR3 is made up of 15 amino acids. V was pared by 7 bases and J by 0 bases, with 13 bases between. Germline loops: CDR1 MGHDK, CDR2 SYGVNS. In DNA, the CDR3 is TGTGCCAGCACCCCGTCCGGGGTAGCCAAAAACATTCAGTACTTC. Translated: CASTPSGVAKNIQYF.

Details on this clone: This sample also contains other DNA sequences that code for the same CDR3. The chain combines TRBV9 with TRBJ2-1, with 7 bases matching TRBD2. V trimming: 0 bases; J trimming: 0 bases; junction bases outside the gene matches: 0. The CDR3 consists of 15 residues. The germline V gene encodes CDR1 SGDLS and CDR2 YYNGEE. The DNA for the CDR3 is TGTGCCAGCAGCGTAGGGGGGGGCTCCTACAATGAGCAGTTCTTC. Amino acid sequence: CASSVGGGSYNEQFF.

The V call is TRBV9, the J call TRBJ2-4; TRBD2 aligns across 16 bases. The junction had 9 bases not matched to a gene; V was cut back by 4 bases and J by 8 bases. Germline values: CDR1 SGDLS, CDR2 YYNGEE. The CDR3 runs 17 residues. The CDR3 region is CASSIGTSGGAVDIQYF. Here the CDR3 DNA reads TGTGCCAGCAGCATCGGGACTAGCGGGGGGGCCGTGGACATTCAGTACTTC.

The J gene is TRBJ1-2, the V gene TRBV27; the D gene is possibly TRBD1 (5 bases). Germline CDR1 MNHEY, CDR2 SMNVEV (reference sequence). Trimming took off 2 bases at V and 3 bases at J, with 10 bases between the two ends. This CDR3 contains 14 residues. In DNA form, the CDR3 reads TGTGCCAGCAGTTTAAGGCAGGGTGACTATGGCTACACCTTC. Its protein product is CASSLRQGDYGYTF.

The chain uses TRBV25-1 and TRBJ2-4; TRBD1 might be the D (5 bases). Germline CDR1 reads MGHDK; CDR2 reads SYGVNS. This CDR3 spans 14 amino acids. The ends were cut back, 1 base at V and 10 bases at J, with 14 bases in the middle. The CDR3 nucleotides are TGTGCCAGCAGTGAATTAGGGCAGGGTTTTATTCAGTACTTC. This encodes CASSELGQGFIQYF.

The chain recombines TRBV7-2 with TRBJ2-7, with D maybe TRBD2 (6 bases). The V gene's germline CDR1 is SGHTA and CDR2 FQGNSA. V was shortened by 5 bases and J by 1 base, with 15 bases between the two germline ends. This CDR3 is built from 15 residues. CDR3 nucleotide sequence: TGTGCCAGCAGCCCCGACCGGGCGGGGTCCTACGAGCAGTACTTC. It is translated as CASSPDRAGSYEQYF.

The CDR3 nucleotides are TGTGCCAGCAGCTTAACACCGCGGACAGCCAGCTATGGCTACACCTTC. Translating it yields CASSLTPRTASYGYTF. V gene TRBV7-8 combines with J gene TRBJ1-2; D possibly corresponds to TRBD1 (6 bases). The length of the CDR3 is 16 residues. V dropped 2 bases and J dropped 4 bases, with 17 bases sitting between them. Per germline, CDR1 SGHVS and CDR2 FQNEAQ.

V usage is TRBV10-3 and J usage is TRBJ1-4; D may be TRBD1 (6 bases). The germline CDR1 and CDR2 sequences are ENHRY and SYGVKD. The CDR3 totals 14 residues. Trimming left V 2 bases short and J 4 bases short, with 8 bases between. The CDR3 region is CAISEPGHNEKLFF. CDR3 nucleotide sequence: TGTGCCATCAGTGAGCCGGGACATAATGAAAAACTGTTTTTT.

The CDR3 region is CASSSARGAYGYTF. The CDR3 region has the DNA TGTGCCAGCAGTTCGGCCCGGGGGGCTTATGGCTACACCTTC. This chain uses TRBV28 with TRBJ1-2; D is possibly TRBD1 (6 bases). Between the trimmed V and J ends, which lost 4 bases and 5 bases, there was a span of 14 bases. The V gene's germline CDR1 is MDHEN and CDR2 SYDVKM. The CDR3 runs 14 residues.